Presented here are 5 T cell receptor beta chains from one specimen sequenced in a study of shared T cell receptors in the human thymus. Repertoires were generated with immunoSEQ multiplex PCR, while TCRdb's copy carries only in-frame clones and drops some. The sample carries 720,000 or so clones, approximately 85% recorded once. These records were also assigned to another study, of human thymus T cells.

Sample: thymocytes. The receptor source for this set is a girl under two years old with a congenital heart defect.

The rearrangement joins TRBV28 to TRBJ2-7; 7 nucleotides agree with TRBD2. The J segment lost 5 bases and the V segment lost 2 bases, leaving 9 bases of the junction unmatched. Looked up from germline, CDR1 is MDHEN and CDR2 is SYDVKM. This CDR3 region has 15 residues. In DNA, the CDR3 is TGTGCCAGCAGTTTAAGGTGGGGGGGGGTCCACGAGCAGTACTTC. This encodes CASSLRWGGVHEQYF.

This clone has just one count. V gene TRBV6-5 combines with J gene TRBJ1-5; D may be TRBD1 (5 bases). Germline CDR1 MNHEY, CDR2 SVGAGI. V was cut by 6 bases and J by 3 bases, with 9 bases left in between. The CDR3 loop spans 13 amino acids. For the CDR3, the DNA is TGTGCCAGCAGCCGCGGGACCAATCAGCCCCAGCATTTT. As protein: CASSRGTNQPQHF.

In this sample, this clone turned up a few times. The V and J genes are TRBV5-1 and TRBJ1-2; D is perhaps TRBD1 (5 bases). Germline V gene data show CDR1 as SGHRS and CDR2 as YFSETQ. Trimming shortened V by 2 bases and J by 7 bases, and 15 bases separated the two germline ends. The CDR3 extends over 14 amino acids. This CDR3 reads CASSFDRPIRGYTF. The CDR3 region has the DNA TGCGCCAGCAGCTTCGACAGACCTATCCGTGGCTACACCTTC.

The chain couples TRBV10-3 to TRBJ1-2; D is unclear. Germline V gives CDR1 ENHRY, CDR2 SYGVKD. The CDR3 covers 15 residues. V dropped 0 bases and J dropped 2 bases, with 10 bases sitting between them. For the CDR3, the DNA is TGTGCCATCAGTGAGTCGGGCGCACCAAACTATGGCTACACCTTC. Translated, it gives CAISESGAPNYGYTF.

The CDR3 is CASSGTGGRGDNGYTF. Written as DNA, the CDR3 is TGTGCCAGCAGCGGGACAGGGGGCCGGGGGGATAATGGCTACACCTTC. The V gene is TRBV5-6, the J gene TRBJ1-2; 12 bases match TRBD1. The germline CDR1 and CDR2 sequences are SGHDT and YYEEEE. This CDR3 region has 16 residues. Trimming took 4 bases from V and 6 from J; bases not matched to a gene: 10.